The present T cell receptor beta chain was sequenced within a study of T cells in Graves' hyperthyroidism and ophthalmopathy. TCR beta CDR3 region amplification was performed from RNA transcripts. A set of HTBI primers served as the primers for a first-round RT-PCR of the TCR CDR3. TCRdb used MiXCR to reprocess the multiplex PCR reads, holding one entry per CDR3 protein. Of around 700,000 distinct CDR3 sequences listed, roughly a third were seen once; the top ten hold less than 40%. This CDR3 comprises 14 residues. With 9 bases removed from V and 4 bases from J, the gap between germline ends came to 19 bases. Germline-derived CDR1 and CDR2 are LNHDA and SQIVND (reference sequence).

The chain joins TRBV19 to TRBJ2-7, with a tentative D call TRBD1 (6 bases). The source is a woman aged 40 to 50 with Graves' hyperthyroidism. Input material: blood. In DNA form, the CDR3 reads TGTGCCAGCTCTACAAACAGGGACCCGTACGAGCAGTACTTC. This gives the protein CASSTNRDPYEQYF.